A selection of T cell receptor beta chains follows, all from one sample in a study of T cell responses to AZD1222 COVID-19 vaccine. Some clones are missing from TCRdb's copy, which holds only in-frame ones; the method was immunoSEQ multiplex PCR. The data hold about 160,000 clones, with roughly 94% observed a single time. This specimen was peripheral blood, taken 28 days after the second AZD1222 dose. Receptor source: an adult who received the AZD1222 COVID-19 vaccine. The CDR3 runs from the conserved cysteine through the conserved F or W. Fields, in order: J gene, clone size, D gene, V gene, CDR3 protein, CDR3 DNA. D genes are given only for firm matches. The size of a clone is reported for some rows only, either as once, few or many, or as a class for expanded clones.

J: TRBJ1-5
size: .
D: .
V: TRBV2
CDR3: CASSDEGSNQPQHF
DNA: TGTGCCAGCAGTGATGAGGGTTCAAATCAGCCCCAGCATTTT

J: TRBJ1-2
size: .
D: TRBD1
V: TRBV19
CDR3: CASSIAGTGKYFYGYTF
DNA: TGTGCCAGTAGTATCGCCGGGACAGGGAAATATTTCTATGGCTACACCTTC

J: TRBJ2-7
size: .
D: TRBD1
V: TRBV27
CDR3: CASSLWAGGLNEQYF
DNA: TGTGCCAGCAGTTTATGGGCAGGGGGCCTCAACGAGCAGTACTTC

J: TRBJ2-2
size: .
D: .
V: TRBV30
CDR3: CASNPGVSTGELFF
DNA: TGTGCCTCCAATCCGGGAGTCTCCACCGGGGAGCTGTTTTTT

J: TRBJ1-1
size: .
D: .
V: TRBV6-5
CDR3: CASGGNGGMNTEAFF
DNA: TGTGCCAGCGGAGGGAATGGGGGGATGAACACTGAAGCTTTCTTT

J: TRBJ1-1
size: .
D: TRBD1
V: TRBV7-9
CDR3: CASNPWDRITIEAFF
DNA: TGTGCCAGCAACCCCTGGGACAGGATAACGATAGAAGCTTTCTTT

J: TRBJ1-2
size: .
D: .
V: TRBV14
CDR3: CASSPGTVYNYGYTF
DNA: TGTGCCAGCAGCCCTGGGACGGTCTATAACTATGGCTACACCTTC

J: TRBJ2-1
size: .
D: TRBD2
V: TRBV7-2
CDR3: CASSQKVKTGLAGENEQFF
DNA: TGTGCCAGCAGCCAAAAAGTGAAGACGGGACTAGCGGGAGAAAATGAGCAGTTCTTC

J: TRBJ2-1
size: .
D: .
V: TRBV7-3
CDR3: CASSSQTGGPNEQFF
DNA: TGTGCCAGCAGCTCCCAAACCGGAGGGCCCAATGAGCAGTTCTTC

J: TRBJ1-6
size: once
D: .
V: TRBV13
CDR3: CASSLVEGGNSPLHF
DNA: TGTGCCAGCAGCTTAGTGGAGGGGGGGAATTCACCCCTCCACTTT

J: TRBJ2-3
size: once
D: TRBD2
V: TRBV11-2
CDR3: CASSLAGGPSDTQYF
DNA: TGTGCCAGCAGCTTAGCGGGAGGGCCTTCAGATACGCAGTATTTT

J: TRBJ1-1
size: .
D: TRBD1
V: TRBV29-1
CDR3: CSVEGTGGTEAFF
DNA: TGCAGCGTTGAAGGAACAGGGGGCACTGAAGCTTTCTTT

J: TRBJ2-7
size: .
D: TRBD1
V: TRBV20-1
CDR3: CSARDSYEQYF
DNA: TGCAGTGCCCGGGACAGCTACGAGCAGTACTTC

J: TRBJ1-2
size: .
D: TRBD1
V: TRBV4-1
CDR3: CASSQGQGGDYGYTF
DNA: TGCGCCAGCAGCCAAGGACAGGGAGGTGACTATGGCTACACCTTC

J: TRBJ2-2
size: once
D: .
V: TRBV19
CDR3: CASSILPNTGELFF
DNA: TGTGCCAGTAGTATACTCCCGAACACCGGGGAGCTGTTTTTT

J: TRBJ2-7
size: .
D: TRBD2
V: TRBV27
CDR3: CASRGIAGGRLEQYF
DNA: TGTGCCAGCAGAGGTATAGCGGGAGGACGCCTAGAGCAGTACTTC

J: TRBJ2-1
size: .
D: TRBD1
V: TRBV5-1
CDR3: CASSLQGGNNEQFF
DNA: TGCGCCAGCAGCTTACAGGGGGGTAACAATGAGCAGTTCTTC

J: TRBJ1-1
size: .
D: .
V: TRBV7-6
CDR3: CASSLAQNTEAFF
DNA: TGTGCCAGCAGCTTAGCGCAGAACACTGAAGCTTTCTTT

J: TRBJ1-5
size: .
D: TRBD1
V: TRBV6-5
CDR3: CASALRGVGQPQHF
DNA: TGTGCCAGCGCCCTCAGGGGGGTAGGTCAGCCCCAGCATTTT

J: TRBJ2-5
size: .
D: TRBD2
V: TRBV7-9
CDR3: CASSTSPLAGGSETQYF
DNA: TGTGCCAGCAGTACTTCCCCACTAGCGGGAGGATCAGAGACCCAGTACTTC

J: TRBJ1-3
size: once
D: .
V: TRBV6-5
CDR3: CASSQRGEAGNTIYF
DNA: TGTGCCAGCAGTCAAAGGGGGGAAGCCGGAAACACCATATATTTT

J: TRBJ1-1
size: .
D: TRBD1
V: TRBV27
CDR3: CASSPGDRRNTEAFF
DNA: TGTGCCAGCAGTCCTGGGGACAGAAGAAACACTGAAGCTTTCTTT

J: TRBJ1-2
size: .
D: TRBD1
V: TRBV29-1
CDR3: CSVTGTNYGYTF
DNA: TGCAGCGTGACAGGGACTAACTATGGCTACACCTTC

J: TRBJ2-1
size: .
D: .
V: TRBV30
CDR3: CAWSVGAGRVDNEQFF
DNA: TGTGCCTGGAGTGTAGGGGCGGGCAGGGTGGACAATGAGCAGTTCTTC